Here is one TCR beta chain with its context. No antigen is known for it. This sample was included in a study of T cell responses to AZD1222 COVID-19 vaccine. Repertoires were generated with immunoSEQ multiplex PCR, while TCRdb's copy carries only in-frame clones and drops some. In the table there are hundreds of thousands of clones, 85% to 95% of which are singletons. Study-wide points: White British ancestry dominated among donors, who included more females, and clonal diversity was possibly underestimated.

CDR1 and CDR2 (germline): MNHNS, SASEGT. The CDR3 spans 14 residues. The V and J ends lost 2 bases and 4 bases respectively, with 12 bases between them. The material was peripheral blood, obtained on day 0 of MenACWY control vaccination. The chain recombines TRBV6-1 with TRBJ2-7; D is perhaps TRBD1 or TRBD2 (7 bases each). The receptor's source is an adult in good health. The CDR3 region has the DNA TGTGCCAGCAGTGAATGGGAGGGGGCGTACGAGCAGTACTTC. Protein: CASSEWEGAYEQYF.